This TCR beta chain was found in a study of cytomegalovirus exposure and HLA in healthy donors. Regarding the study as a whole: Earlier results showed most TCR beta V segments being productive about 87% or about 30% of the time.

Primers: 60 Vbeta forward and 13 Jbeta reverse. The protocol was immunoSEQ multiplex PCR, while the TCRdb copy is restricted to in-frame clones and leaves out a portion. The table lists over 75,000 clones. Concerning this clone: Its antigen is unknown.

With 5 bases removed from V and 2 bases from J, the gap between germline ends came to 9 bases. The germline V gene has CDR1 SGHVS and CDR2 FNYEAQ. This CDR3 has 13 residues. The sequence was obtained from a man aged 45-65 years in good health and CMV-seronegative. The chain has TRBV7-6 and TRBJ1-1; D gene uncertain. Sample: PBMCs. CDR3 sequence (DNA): TGTGCCAGCAGCCTCCAGACTAACACTGAAGCTTTCTTT. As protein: CASSLQTNTEAFF.